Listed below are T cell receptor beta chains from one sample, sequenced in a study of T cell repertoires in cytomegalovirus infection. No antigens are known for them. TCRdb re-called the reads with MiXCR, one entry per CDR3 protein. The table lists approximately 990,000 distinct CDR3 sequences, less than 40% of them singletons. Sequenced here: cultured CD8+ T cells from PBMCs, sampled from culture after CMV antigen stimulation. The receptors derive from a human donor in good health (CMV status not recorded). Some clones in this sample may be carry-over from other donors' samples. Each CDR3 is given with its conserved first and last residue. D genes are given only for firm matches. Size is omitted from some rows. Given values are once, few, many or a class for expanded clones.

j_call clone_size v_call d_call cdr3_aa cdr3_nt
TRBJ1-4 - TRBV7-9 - CASSFDARVQEKLFF TGTGCCAGCAGCTTTGACGCCAGGGTGCAAGAAAAACTGTTTTTT
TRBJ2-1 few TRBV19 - CASRGTERDYNEQFF TGTGCCAGTAGGGGCACAGAGAGGGACTACAATGAGCAGTTCTTC
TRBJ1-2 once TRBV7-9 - CASSLIGREEYGYTF TGTGCCAGCAGCTTAATCGGCAGGGAAGAATATGGCTACACCTTC
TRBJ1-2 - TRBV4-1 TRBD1 CASSQPRDRDHGYTF TGCGCCAGCAGCCAACCCCGGGACAGGGACCATGGCTACACCTTC
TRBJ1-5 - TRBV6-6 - CASSRGKGERGQHQHF TGTGCCAGCAGTAGAGGAAAGGGTGAACGGGGGCAGCACCAGCATTTT
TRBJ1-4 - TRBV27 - CASSFSSSLNEKLFF TGTGCCAGCAGTTTTTCCTCATCGCTTAATGAAAAACTGTTTTTT
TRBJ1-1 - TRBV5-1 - CASSLQGLTEAFF TGCGCCAGCAGCTTGCAGGGGCTCACTGAAGCTTTCTTT
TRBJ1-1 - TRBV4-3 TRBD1 CASSQTNRGAEDTEAFF TGCGCCAGCAGCCAAACTAACAGGGGGGCGGAGGACACTGAAGCTTTCTTT
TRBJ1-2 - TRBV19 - CASSIGWDTPLHGYTF TGTGCCAGTAGTATAGGGTGGGACACCCCCCTGCATGGCTACACCTTC
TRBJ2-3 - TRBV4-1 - CASSVEGKFPDTQYF TGCGCCAGCAGCGTGGAGGGAAAGTTCCCAGATACGCAGTATTTT
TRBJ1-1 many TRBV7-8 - CASSIKGRSNTEAFF TGTGCCAGCAGCATAAAGGGACGGTCGAACACTGAAGCTTTCTTT
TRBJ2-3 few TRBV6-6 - CASSYQGATDTQYF TGTGCCAGCAGTTACCAAGGGGCCACGGATACGCAGTATTTT
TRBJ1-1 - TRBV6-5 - CASSYSRANTEAFF TGTGCCAGCAGTTACTCCCGGGCGAACACTGAAGCTTTCTTT